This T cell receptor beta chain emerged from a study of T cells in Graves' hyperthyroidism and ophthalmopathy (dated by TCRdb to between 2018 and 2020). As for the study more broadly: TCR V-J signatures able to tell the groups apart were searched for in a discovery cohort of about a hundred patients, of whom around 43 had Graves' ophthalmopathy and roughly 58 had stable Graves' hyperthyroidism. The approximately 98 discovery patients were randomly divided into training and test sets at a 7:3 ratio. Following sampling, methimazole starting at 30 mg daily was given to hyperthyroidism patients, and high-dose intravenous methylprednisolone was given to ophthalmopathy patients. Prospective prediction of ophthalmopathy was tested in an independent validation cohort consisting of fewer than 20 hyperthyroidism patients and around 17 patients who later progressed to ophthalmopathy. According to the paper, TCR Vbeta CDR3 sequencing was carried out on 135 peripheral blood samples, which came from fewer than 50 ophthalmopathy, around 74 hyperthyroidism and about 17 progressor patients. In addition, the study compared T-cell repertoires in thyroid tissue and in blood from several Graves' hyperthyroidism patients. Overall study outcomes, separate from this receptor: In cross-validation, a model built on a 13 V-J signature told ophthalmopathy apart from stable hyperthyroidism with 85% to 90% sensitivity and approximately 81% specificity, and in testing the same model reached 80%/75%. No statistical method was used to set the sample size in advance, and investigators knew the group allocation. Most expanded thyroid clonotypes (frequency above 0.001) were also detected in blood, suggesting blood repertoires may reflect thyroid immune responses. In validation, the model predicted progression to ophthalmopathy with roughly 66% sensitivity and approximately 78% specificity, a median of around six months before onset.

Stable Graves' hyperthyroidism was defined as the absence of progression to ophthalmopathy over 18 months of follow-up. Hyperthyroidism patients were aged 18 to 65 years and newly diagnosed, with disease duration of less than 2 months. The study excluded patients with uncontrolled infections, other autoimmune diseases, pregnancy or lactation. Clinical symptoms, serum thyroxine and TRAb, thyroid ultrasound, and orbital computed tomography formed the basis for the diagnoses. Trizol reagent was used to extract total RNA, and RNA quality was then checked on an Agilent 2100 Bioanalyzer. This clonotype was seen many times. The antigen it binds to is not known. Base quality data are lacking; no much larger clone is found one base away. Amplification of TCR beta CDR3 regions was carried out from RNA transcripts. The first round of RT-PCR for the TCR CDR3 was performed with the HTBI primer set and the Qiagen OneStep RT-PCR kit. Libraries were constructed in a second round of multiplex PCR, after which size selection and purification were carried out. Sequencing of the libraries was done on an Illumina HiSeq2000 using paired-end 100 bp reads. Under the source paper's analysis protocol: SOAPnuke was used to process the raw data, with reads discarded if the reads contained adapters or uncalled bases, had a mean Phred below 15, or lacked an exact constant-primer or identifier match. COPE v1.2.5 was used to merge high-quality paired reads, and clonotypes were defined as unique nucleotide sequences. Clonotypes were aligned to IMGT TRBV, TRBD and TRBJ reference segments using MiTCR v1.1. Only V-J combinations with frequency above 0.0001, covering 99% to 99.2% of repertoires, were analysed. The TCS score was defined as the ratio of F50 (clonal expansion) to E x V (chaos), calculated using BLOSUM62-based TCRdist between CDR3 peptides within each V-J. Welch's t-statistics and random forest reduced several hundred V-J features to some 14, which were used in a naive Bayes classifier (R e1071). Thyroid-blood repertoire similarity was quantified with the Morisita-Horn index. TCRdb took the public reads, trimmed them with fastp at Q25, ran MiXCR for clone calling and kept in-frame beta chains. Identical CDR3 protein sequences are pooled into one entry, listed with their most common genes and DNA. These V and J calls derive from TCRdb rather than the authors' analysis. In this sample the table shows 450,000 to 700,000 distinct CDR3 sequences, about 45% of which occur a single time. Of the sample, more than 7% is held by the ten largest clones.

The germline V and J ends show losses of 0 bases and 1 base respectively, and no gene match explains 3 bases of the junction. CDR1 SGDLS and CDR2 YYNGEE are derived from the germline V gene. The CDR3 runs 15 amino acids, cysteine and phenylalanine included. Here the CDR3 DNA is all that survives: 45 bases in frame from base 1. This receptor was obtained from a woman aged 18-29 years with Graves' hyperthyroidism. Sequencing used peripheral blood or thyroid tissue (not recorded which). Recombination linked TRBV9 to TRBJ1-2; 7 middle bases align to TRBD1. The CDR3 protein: CASSVEAGGNYGYTF. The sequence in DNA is TGTGCCAGCAGCGTAGAGGCAGGGGGTAACTATGGCTACACCTTC.